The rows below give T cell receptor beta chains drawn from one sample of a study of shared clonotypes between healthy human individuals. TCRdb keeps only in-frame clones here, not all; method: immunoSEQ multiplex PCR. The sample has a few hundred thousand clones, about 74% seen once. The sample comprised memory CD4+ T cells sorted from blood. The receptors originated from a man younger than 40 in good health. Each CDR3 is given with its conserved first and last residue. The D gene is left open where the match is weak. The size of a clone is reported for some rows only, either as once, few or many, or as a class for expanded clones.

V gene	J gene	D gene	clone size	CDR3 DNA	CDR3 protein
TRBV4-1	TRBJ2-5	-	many	TGCGCCAGCAGCCGCAACCACCTCAAATTCCAAGAGACCCAGTACTTC	CASSRNHLKFQETQYF
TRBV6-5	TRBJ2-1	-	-	TGTGCCAGCAGGCCGGGACTCACTTACAATGAGCAGTTCTTC	CASRPGLTYNEQFF
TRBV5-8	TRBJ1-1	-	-	TGTGCCAGCAGCTTGGGACACCGGAACACTGAAGCTTTCTTT	CASSLGHRNTEAFF
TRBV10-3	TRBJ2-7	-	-	TGTGCCATCAGCGAACCTCTATTGGGGGAGGCCAACTACGAGCAGTACTTC	CAISEPLLGEANYEQYF
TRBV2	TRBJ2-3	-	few	TGTGCCAGCAGTGAAATGCGACACGCTTTT	CASSEMRHAF
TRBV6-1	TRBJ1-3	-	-	TGTGCCAGCAGTGCCGGGCCTAGGGAAAGCGCTGGAAACACCATATATTTT	CASSAGPRESAGNTIYF
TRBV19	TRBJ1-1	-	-	TGTGCCAGTAGTATAAGTTTGAGACTTATGAACACTGAAGCTTTCTTT	CASSISLRLMNTEAFF
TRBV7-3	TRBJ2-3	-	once	TGTGCCAGCAGCTCCTCCCTGGGGGATACGCAGTATTTT	CASSSSLGDTQYF
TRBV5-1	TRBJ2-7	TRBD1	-	TGCGCCAGCAGCTTTGACCCCGCAGGACAGGGTAACTACGAGCAGTACTTC	CASSFDPAGQGNYEQYF
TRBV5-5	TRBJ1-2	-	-	TGTGCCAGCAGCTTGATTTCCGGCGACTATGGCTACACCTTC	CASSLISGDYGYTF
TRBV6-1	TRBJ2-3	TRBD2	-	TGTGCCAGCAGTGAACAAGCGGGAGGGGGAGATACGCAGTATTTT	CASSEQAGGGDTQYF
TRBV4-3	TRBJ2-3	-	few	TGCGCCAGCGGAGAGCGGTACACAGATACGCAGTATTTT	CASGERYTDTQYF
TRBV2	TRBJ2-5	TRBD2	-	TGTGCCAGCAGTGAAAGCGGGAGAGAGACCCAGTACTTC	CASSESGRETQYF
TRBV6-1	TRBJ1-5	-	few	TGTGCCAGCAGTGAAGGGCCTTATAGCAATCAGCCCCAGCATTTT	CASSEGPYSNQPQHF
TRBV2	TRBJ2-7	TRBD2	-	TGTGCCAGCAGTGAAACTTTTCTAGGACTAGCGGGAGTTGAGCAGTACTTC	CASSETFLGLAGVEQYF
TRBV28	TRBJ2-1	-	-	TGTGCCAGCAGCTCCCGTAGGACGAACAATGAGCAGTTCTTC	CASSSRRTNNEQFF
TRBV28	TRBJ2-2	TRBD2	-	TGTGCCAGCAGTTTATATACGGGACTAGGGTCCGCCGGGGAGCTGTTTTTT	CASSLYTGLGSAGELFF
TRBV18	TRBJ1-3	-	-	TGTGCCAGCTCACCAGGGGGGGTCCCTGGAAACACCATATATTTT	CASSPGGVPGNTIYF
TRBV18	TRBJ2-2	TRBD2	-	TGTGCCAGCTCACTTGTCGGGCTAGCGGCCGACTTAACCGGGGAGCTGTTTTTT	CASSLVGLAADLTGELFF
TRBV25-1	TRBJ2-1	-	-	TGTGCCAGCAGTGATCGAGGGAGAGTGTACAATGAGCAATTCTTC	CASSDRGRVYNEQFF
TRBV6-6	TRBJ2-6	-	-	TGTGCCAGCAGTTACGTCTCTGGGGCCAACGTCCTGACTTTC	CASSYVSGANVLTF
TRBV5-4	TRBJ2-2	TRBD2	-	TGTGCCAGCAGCTCCTTAGCGGGAAACACCGGGGAGCTGTTTTTT	CASSSLAGNTGELFF
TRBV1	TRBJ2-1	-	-	TGCACCAGCAGCCAAGCCTCTAGCGGGAGTACGGGGTACAATGAGCAGTTCTTC	CTSSQASSGSTGYNEQFF
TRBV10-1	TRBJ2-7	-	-	TGCGCCAGCAGTTACGGGCGGGACCCCTACGAGCAGTACTTC	CASSYGRDPYEQYF
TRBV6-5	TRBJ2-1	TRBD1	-	TGTGCCAGCTACAGGGGGCACGGTGAGCAGTTCTTC	CASYRGHGEQFF
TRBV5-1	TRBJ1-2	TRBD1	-	TGCGCCAGCAGCCTTACAGGGGGATCTCATGGCTACACCTTC	CASSLTGGSHGYTF
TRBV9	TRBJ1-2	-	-	TGTGCCAGCAGCGTAGATATTAACTATGGCTACACCTTC	CASSVDINYGYTF
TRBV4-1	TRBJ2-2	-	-	TGCGCCAGCAGCCGCGAGGAGGGAAGCACCGGGGAGCTGTTTTTT	CASSREEGSTGELFF
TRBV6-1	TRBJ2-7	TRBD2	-	TGTGCCAGCTGCCTCAGCGGGAGTTACGAGCAGTACTTC	CASCLSGSYEQYF
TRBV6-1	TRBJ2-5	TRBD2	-	TGTGCCAGCAGGGGGTCGATAGCGGGAGGGGAGACCCAGTACTTC	CASRGSIAGGETQYF
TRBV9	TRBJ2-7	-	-	TGTGCCAGCAGCGTAGGGGCAGGGAATTTCGCCGAGCAGTACTTC	CASSVGAGNFAEQYF
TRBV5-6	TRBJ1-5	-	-	TGTGCCAGCAGCTTGGAGGGGGGGCAGCCCCAGCATTTT	CASSLEGGQPQHF
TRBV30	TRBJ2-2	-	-	TGTGCCTGGAGTCAAACGGTCGGCGGGGAGCTGTTTTTT	CAWSQTVGGELFF
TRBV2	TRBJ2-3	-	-	TGTGCCAGCAGTGACGCTATGCGGTTCTTGCCGCCGCAGTATTTT	CASSDAMRFLPPQYF
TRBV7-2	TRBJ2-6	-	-	TGTGCCAGCTCAGGTGGCAGACTCTCTGGGGCCAACGTCCTGACTTTC	CASSGGRLSGANVLTF
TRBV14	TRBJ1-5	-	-	TGTGCCAGCAGCCAAGATCTTGGGGGGACCCAGCATTTT	CASSQDLGGTQHF
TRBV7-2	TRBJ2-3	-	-	TGTGCCAGCAGCTCTGGGCAGGGCTCCACAGATACGCAGTATTTT	CASSSGQGSTDTQYF
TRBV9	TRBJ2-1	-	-	TGTGCCAGCAACGTAGAGATCTTC	CASNVEIF
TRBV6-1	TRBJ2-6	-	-	TGTGCCAGCAGTGAAGCGTCCCCTGGGGCCAACGTCCTGACTTTC	CASSEASPGANVLTF
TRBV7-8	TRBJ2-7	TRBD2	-	TGTGCCAGCAGCACTAGCGTAGGATCCTACGAGCAGTACTTC	CASSTSVGSYEQYF